This T cell receptor (beta chain) was recovered during a study of post-analysis software for immune sequencing data. Included in the TCR beta cDNA libraries were unique molecular identifiers. A single record per CDR3 protein comes from TCRdb applying MiXCR to the PCR reads. The sample shows a few hundred thousand distinct CDR3 sequences, under 55% of them seen only once. The CDR3 has 15 residues. Trimming cost V 2 bases and J 1 base; bases outside gene matches: 5. In germline, CDR1 is MNHEY, CDR2 SVGAGI. Study results and caveats: TRBV5-6, TRBV5-1 and TRBV20-1 belonged to a set of a few TRBV segments that were more frequent in patients than controls.

Comments on this clonotype: Its antigen is as yet unknown.

Sequenced input: blood. The chain carries TRBV6-5 and TRBJ2-7; 7 bases agree with TRBD2. The clonotype comes from a girl aged 5-17 years with multiple sclerosis. The CDR3 protein is CASSYRNGRSYEQYF. The CDR3 DNA follows: TGTGCCAGCAGTTACAGGAACGGGAGGTCCTACGAGCAGTACTTC.